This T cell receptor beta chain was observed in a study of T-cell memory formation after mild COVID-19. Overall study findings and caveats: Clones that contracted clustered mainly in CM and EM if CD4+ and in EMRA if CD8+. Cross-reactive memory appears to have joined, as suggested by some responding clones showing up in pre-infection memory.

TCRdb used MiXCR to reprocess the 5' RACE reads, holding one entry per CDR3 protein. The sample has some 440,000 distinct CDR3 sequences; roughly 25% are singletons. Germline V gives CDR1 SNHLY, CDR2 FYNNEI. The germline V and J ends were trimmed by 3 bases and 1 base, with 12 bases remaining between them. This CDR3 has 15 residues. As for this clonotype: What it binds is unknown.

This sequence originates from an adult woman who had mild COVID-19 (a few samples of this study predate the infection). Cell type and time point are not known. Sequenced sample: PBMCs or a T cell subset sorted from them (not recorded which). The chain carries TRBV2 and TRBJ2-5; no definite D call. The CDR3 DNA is TGTGCCAGCAGTGATAGAGTGAGGACCCAAGAGACCCAGTACTTC. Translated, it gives CASSDRVRTQETQYF.